This TCR beta chain was obtained from a study of cytomegalovirus exposure and HLA in healthy donors. At the level of the study: The 120 or so validation repertoires were produced on the same platform as the roughly 670 repertoires of the first cohort. This was reported in a later analysis. General observations from the study: According to a later analysis, TCR clusters from the first cohort tended to co-occur in the approximately 130 validation repertoires. In vitro assays verified that three CMV-associated chains recognized CMV antigens specifically. Among TCR beta chains, those listed as cytomegalovirus-associated numbered more than 150.

Sequencing used immunoSEQ multiplex PCR; TCRdb keeps in-frame clones, though not all of them. This table has roughly 200,000 clones, around nine tenths appearing once. On this clone: Its antigen is unidentified.

V gave up 4 bases and J gave up 6 bases; unmatched junction bases: 7. Germline V CDR1 and CDR2: SGHNT, YYREEE (reference sequence). The CDR3 has 15 amino acids. Source material: PBMCs. The genes are TRBV5-4 and TRBJ1-2; 12 bases are a match to TRBD1. The origin of this receptor is a man in his thirties or forties in good health and CMV-seropositive. The CDR3 sequence is CASSNRDRGPDGYTF. In nucleotides, the CDR3 is TGTGCCAGCAGCAACCGGGACAGGGGGCCGGATGGCTACACCTTC.